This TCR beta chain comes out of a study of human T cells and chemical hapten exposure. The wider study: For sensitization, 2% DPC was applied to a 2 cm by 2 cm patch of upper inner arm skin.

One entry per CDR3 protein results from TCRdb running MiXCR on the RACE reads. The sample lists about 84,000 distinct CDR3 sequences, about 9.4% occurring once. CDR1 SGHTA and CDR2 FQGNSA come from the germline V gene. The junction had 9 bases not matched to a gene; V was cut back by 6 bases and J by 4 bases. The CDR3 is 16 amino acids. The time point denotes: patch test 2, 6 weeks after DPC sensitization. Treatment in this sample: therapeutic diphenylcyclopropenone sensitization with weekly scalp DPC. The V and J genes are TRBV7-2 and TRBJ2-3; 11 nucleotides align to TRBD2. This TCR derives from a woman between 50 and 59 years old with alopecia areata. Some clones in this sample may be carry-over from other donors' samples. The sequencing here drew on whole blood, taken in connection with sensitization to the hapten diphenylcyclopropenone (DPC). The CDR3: CASSQILAGVSDTQYF. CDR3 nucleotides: TGTGCCAGCAGTCAGATACTAGCGGGAGTCTCAGATACGCAGTATTTT. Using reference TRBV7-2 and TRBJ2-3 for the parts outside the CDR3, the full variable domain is GAGVSQSPSNKVTEKGKDVELRCDPISGHTALYWYRQSLGQGLEFLIYFQGNSAPDKSGLPSDRFSAERTGGSVSTLTIQRTQQEDSAVYLCASSQILAGVSDTQYFGPGTRLTVL.